This T cell receptor beta chain was obtained from a study of cytomegalovirus exposure and HLA in healthy donors. Across the whole study: From HLA-typed donors, an early data release held tens of millions of unique TCRs.

Germline-derived CDR1 and CDR2 are SGHTA and FQGNSA. The CDR3 extends over 14 amino acids. Trimming took 5 bases from V and 0 from J, leaving 11 bases between them. Points from the study as a whole: Relative to the roughly 640-donor mean, N-insertions were reportedly fewer in an Asian-associated ancestry cluster in a later analysis. Most TCR sequences were rare, but some public TCRs occurred in many donors.

Of note for this clone: The antigen is unknown.

With 60 Vbeta and 13 Jbeta primers, the PCR was carried out. Source study methods: Unique TCR beta chains numbered approximately 76 million in a later analysis, with roughly 10 million shared. Assay: immunoSEQ multiplex PCR; the TCRdb copy retains only in-frame clones and omits some. The V and J calls and the clone size are those of that table, but D and trimming were determined from the DNA. The sample records 85,000 to 100,000 clones, around 76% being singletons. Specimen: PBMCs. This TCR was recovered from a human donor in good health. The chain links TRBV7-2 to TRBJ2-7; D perhaps matches TRBD1 (5 bases). CDR3 coding DNA: TGTGCCAGCAGCCGCACAGGCGTCTCCTACGAGCAGTACTTC. This sequence encodes CASSRTGVSYEQYF.